In its sample, the clone carrying this T cell receptor (beta chain) was seen many times. Specified time point: patch test 3, about 24 weeks after DPC sensitization. Treatment defined: therapeutic diphenylcyclopropenone sensitization with weekly scalp DPC. This CDR3 spans 13 amino acids. Germline loops: CDR1 MNHEY, CDR2 SVGEGT. V was shortened by 7 bases and J by 2 bases, with 6 bases between the two germline ends. The data originate from a study of human T cells and chemical hapten exposure. At the level of the study: The study patch tested 0.01% DPC on the upper back and read results at 6 days.

In TCRdb, the RACE reads were re-called with MiXCR into one record per CDR3 protein. Of tens of thousands of distinct CDR3 sequences listed, around 11% are singletons. Sample: whole blood, taken in connection with sensitization to the hapten diphenylcyclopropenone (DPC). This receptor was taken from a man aged 30 to 39 with alopecia areata. Some clones in this sample may be carry-over from other donors' samples. The V and J genes are TRBV6-2 or TRBV6-3 and TRBJ2-6; D is undetermined. The CDR3 nucleotides are TGTGCCAGCAAAGGTCCTGGGGCCAACGTCCTGACTTTC. Amino acids: CASKGPGANVLTF.